One and the same sample provided the 17 T cell receptor beta chains below, sequenced in a study of shared clonotypes between healthy human individuals. TCRdb's copy holds only in-frame clones and misses some; the assay was immunoSEQ multiplex PCR. The table lists over 2 million clones, 92% of them singletons. The sequenced material came from naive CD4+ T cells from PBMCs. Subset indicated: CD45RA+ positively selected. Receptors originate from a man between 18 and 35 years old in good health. Some clones in this sample may be carry-over from other donors' samples.

The J gene is TRBJ2-1, the V gene TRBV28, with D uncertain. The CDR3 has 17 residues. V shed 5 bases and J shed 0 bases, with 17 bases lying between them. CDR1 and CDR2 (germline): MDHEN, SYDVKM. Written as DNA, the CDR3 is TGTGCCAGCAGTCCCGACTGGCCTTCTAGCTCCTACAATGAGCAGTTCTTC. It is translated as CASSPDWPSSSYNEQFF.

The chain carries TRBV5-1 and TRBJ2-3; 7 bases are a match to TRBD2. V trimming: 2 bases; J trimming: 6 bases; junction bases outside the gene matches: 15. The length of the CDR3 is 17 residues. Germline loops: CDR1 SGHRS, CDR2 YFSETQ. CDR3 DNA: TGCGCCAGCAGCTTTTCTTTAGGACTAGGGATGGGGGATACGCAGTATTTT. It translates to CASSFSLGLGMGDTQYF.

The chain couples TRBV28 to TRBJ1-4; the match to TRBD1 covers 7 bases. This CDR3 comprises 18 residues. CDR1 and CDR2 from the germline V gene are MDHEN and SYDVKM. Losses at the gene ends were 6 bases for V and 1 base for J; bases not matched to a gene: 14. CDR3 sequence (DNA): TGTGCCAGCAGCCCGACCTCCCGACAGGGACTAACTAATGAAAAACTGTTTTTT. Translation: CASSPTSRQGLTNEKLFF.

The V and J genes are TRBV27 and TRBJ1-5, with D perhaps TRBD1 (5 bases). Germline lookup yields CDR1 MNHEY and CDR2 SMNVEV (reference sequence). CDR3 length: 13 residues. Trimming left V 6 bases short and J 5 bases short, with 11 bases between. CDR3 nucleotide sequence: TGTGCCAGCAGCTGGGACCGGTATCAGCCCCAGCATTTT. It codes for CASSWDRYQPQHF.

The CDR3: CAISEGREGADEQFF. The CDR3 coding sequence is TGTGCCATCAGTGAAGGGCGGGAGGGGGCGGATGAGCAGTTCTTC. The rearrangement uses TRBV10-3 and TRBJ2-1; 9 positions match TRBD2. Trimming removed 3 bases from V and 8 bases from J; junction bases left unmatched: 8. Germline V CDR1 and CDR2: ENHRY, SYGVKD. There are 15 residues in the CDR3.

V is TRBV12-5 and J is TRBJ2-1; either TRBD1 or TRBD2 may supply D (5 bases each). This CDR3 has 13 amino acids. Deletions cut 6 bases from V and 6 bases from J, with 12 bases between. Germline V gene sequence: CDR1 LGHNT, CDR2 FRNRAP. The CDR3 sequence: CASGPSGANEQFF. In nucleotides, the CDR3 is TGTGCTAGTGGGCCTTCCGGGGCCAATGAGCAGTTCTTC.

This chain connects TRBV5-8 to TRBJ1-3; D gene ambiguous. Germline lookup yields CDR1 SGHTS and CDR2 YDEGEE. The V and J ends lost 5 bases and 0 bases respectively, with 12 bases between them. The CDR3 runs 15 residues. Here the CDR3 DNA reads TGTGCCAGCAGTTATCGGGAGATCTCTGGAAACACCATATATTTT. Its protein is CASSYREISGNTIYF.

The chain couples TRBV15 to TRBJ2-3; D is unresolved. Per germline, CDR1 LNHNV and CDR2 YYDKDF (reference sequence). V was clipped by 5 bases and J by 0 bases, with 12 bases between them. The CDR3 is 15 residues long. CDR3 nucleotide sequence: TGTGCCACCAGCCCACAGAGACCTAGCACAGATACGCAGTATTTT. Translating it yields CATSPQRPSTDTQYF.

V and J are TRBV11-3 and TRBJ2-7; weak D call: TRBD2 (5 bases). The CDR3 covers 14 residues. Trimming cost V 5 bases and J 2 bases, with 13 bases left between them. Germline-derived CDR1 and CDR2 are SGHNT and YENEEA. CDR3 sequence: CASSPRTGTYEQYF. In DNA, the CDR3 is TGTGCCAGCAGCCCCAGGACGGGAACCTACGAGCAGTACTTC.

This rearrangement joins TRBV2 to TRBJ2-3; 13 positions match TRBD2. The length of the CDR3 is 14 residues. Germline V gene sequence: CDR1 SNHLY, CDR2 FYNNEI. J lost 6 bases, V lost 5 bases, and 2 bases had no gene match. This chain's CDR3 is CASSWTSGSDTQYF. CDR3 in DNA: TGTGCCAGCAGTTGGACTAGCGGGAGTGATACGCAGTATTTT.

This clone has a single count. The chain links TRBV10-3 to TRBJ2-3, with TRBD2 matching 8 bases. CDR1 and CDR2 from the germline V gene are ENHRY and SYGVKD. The CDR3 consists of 16 residues. Trimming took 0 bases from V and 2 from J; bases not matched to a gene: 4. The CDR3: CAISESISGNTDTQYF. The CDR3, as DNA: TGTGCCATCAGTGAGTCGATTAGCGGGAACACAGATACGCAGTATTTT.

V and J are TRBV5-4 and TRBJ2-7; D is unresolved. With 0 bases removed from V and 1 base from J, the gap between germline ends came to 14 bases. Germline CDR1 reads SGHNT; CDR2 reads YYREEE (reference sequence). CDR3 size: 16 residues. The CDR3 bases are TGTGCCAGCAGCTTGGCGTCGATGGGTATTTCCTACGAGCAGTACTTC. Its translation: CASSLASMGISYEQYF.

The chain links TRBV28 to TRBJ2-5, with 12 bases matching TRBD2. CDR1 is MDHEN, CDR2 SYDVKM, per germline. The J segment lost 5 bases and the V segment lost 5 bases, leaving 6 bases of the junction unmatched. The CDR3 contains 15 residues. CDR3: CASSKRLAGVETQYF. The CDR3, as DNA: TGTGCCAGCAGTAAAAGACTAGCGGGAGTGGAGACCCAGTACTTC.

The genes are TRBV7-8 and TRBJ1-2; 7 bases are a match to TRBD1. From germline, CDR1 is SGHVS and CDR2 FQNEAQ. The CDR3 totals 15 residues. V dropped 1 base and J dropped 3; count of bases not matched to a gene: 5. CDR3: CASSLGWQGDYGYTF. As DNA, the CDR3 is TGTGCCAGCAGCTTAGGTTGGCAGGGGGACTATGGCTACACCTTC. The whole variable domain, remainder taken from reference TRBV7-8 and TRBJ1-2, is GAGVSQSPRYKVAKRGQDVALRCDPISGHVSLFWYQQALGQGPEFLTYFQNEAQLDKSGLPSDRFFAERPEGSVSTLKIQRTQQEDSAVYLCASSLGWQGDYGYTFGSGTRLTVV.

The V and J genes are TRBV7-3 and TRBJ2-2, with TRBD2 matching over 7 bases. Germline assignment: CDR1 SGHTA and CDR2 FQGTGA. After removal of 4 bases from V and 4 bases from J, the junction contained 9 bases not matched to a gene. The CDR3 covers 16 residues. In DNA form, the CDR3 reads TGTGCCAGCAGCTCCTTGGGAGGGTTAGGCACCGGGGAGCTGTTTTTT. Its protein product is CASSSLGGLGTGELFF.

This chain uses TRBV12-5 with TRBJ2-1; 7 nucleotides line up with TRBD2. The germline V gene encodes CDR1 LGHNT and CDR2 FRNRAP. V lost 6 bases, J lost 7 bases, and 12 bases stayed unmatched. The CDR3 covers 15 residues. CDR3 in amino acids: CASGTNAGVWNEQFF. The CDR3 coding sequence is TGTGCTAGTGGGACAAACGCGGGAGTTTGGAATGAGCAGTTCTTC.

In DNA form, the CDR3 reads TGTGCCAGCAGCGTCGCTACCGGGACGCCTACCTACGAGCAGTACTTC. Translation gives CASSVATGTPTYEQYF. The chain employs TRBV9 and TRBJ2-7, with D perhaps being TRBD1 or TRBD2 (5 bases each). Between the trimmed V and J ends, which lost 2 bases and 2 bases, there was a span of 17 bases. The germline gives CDR1 SGDLS, CDR2 YYNGEE. The CDR3 consists of 16 residues. Full variable domain (rest looked up from reference TRBV9 and TRBJ2-7): DSGVTQTPKHLITATGQRVTLRCSPRSGDLSVYWYQQSLDQGLQFLIQYYNGEERAKGNILERFSAQQFPDLHSELNLSSLELGDSALYFCASSVATGTPTYEQYFGPGTRLTVT.